This T cell receptor beta chain was retrieved from a study of blood T cell repertoires in COVID-19. About the study: Specimens from acute and convalescent COVID-19 originated in the United States, Italy and Spain.

Assay used: immunoSEQ multiplex PCR; TCRdb lists only in-frame clones, some missing. Among about 440,000 clones, around 88% were seen once, and the ten largest hold around 4.4%. The CDR3 sequence is 16 residues long. CDR1 and CDR2 from the germline V gene are LGHDT and YNNKEL (reference sequence). Trimming at V came to 1 base and at J to 2 bases, leaving 6 bases not matched to a gene. The sample consisted of peripheral blood. This chain connects TRBV3-1 (or the pseudogene TRBV3-2) to TRBJ2-3, with 7 bases that match TRBD2. The receptor comes from a young woman with acute or convalescent COVID-19. The DNA of the CDR3 is TGTGCCAGCAGCCAAGTTGAAGCGGGATACACAGATACGCAGTATTTT. This codes for CASSQVEAGYTDTQYF.